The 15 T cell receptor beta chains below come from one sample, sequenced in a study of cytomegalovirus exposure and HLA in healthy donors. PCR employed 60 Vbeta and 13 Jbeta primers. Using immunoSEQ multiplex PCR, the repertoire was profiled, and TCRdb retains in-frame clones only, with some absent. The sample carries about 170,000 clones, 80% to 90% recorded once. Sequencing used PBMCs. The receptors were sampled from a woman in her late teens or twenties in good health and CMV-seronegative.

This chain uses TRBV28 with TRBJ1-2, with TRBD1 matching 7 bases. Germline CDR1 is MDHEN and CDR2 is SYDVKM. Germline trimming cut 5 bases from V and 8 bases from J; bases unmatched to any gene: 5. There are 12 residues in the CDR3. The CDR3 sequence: CASSTGVGGYTF. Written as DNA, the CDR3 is TGTGCCAGCAGTACAGGGGTAGGGGGCTACACCTTC.

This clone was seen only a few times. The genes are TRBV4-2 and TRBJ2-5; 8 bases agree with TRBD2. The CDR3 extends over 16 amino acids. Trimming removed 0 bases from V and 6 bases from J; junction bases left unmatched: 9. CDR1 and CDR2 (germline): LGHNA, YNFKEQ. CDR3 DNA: TGTGCCAGCAGCCAAGAGTCGGCGGGACTAGGGAAGACCCAGTACTTC. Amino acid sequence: CASSQESAGLGKTQYF.

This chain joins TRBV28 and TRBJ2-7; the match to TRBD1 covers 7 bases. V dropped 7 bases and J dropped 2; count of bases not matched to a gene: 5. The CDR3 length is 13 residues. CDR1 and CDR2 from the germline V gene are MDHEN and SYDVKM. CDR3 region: CASKLQGAYEQYF. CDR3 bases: TGTGCCAGCAAGCTTCAGGGGGCCTACGAGCAGTACTTC.

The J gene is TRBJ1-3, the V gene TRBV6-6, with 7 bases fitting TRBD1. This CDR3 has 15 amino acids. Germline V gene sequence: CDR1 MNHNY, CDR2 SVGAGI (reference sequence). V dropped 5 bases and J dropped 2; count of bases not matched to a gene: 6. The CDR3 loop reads CASSMEGGPGNTIYF. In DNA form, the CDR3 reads TGTGCCAGCAGTATGGAAGGGGGCCCTGGAAACACCATATATTTT.

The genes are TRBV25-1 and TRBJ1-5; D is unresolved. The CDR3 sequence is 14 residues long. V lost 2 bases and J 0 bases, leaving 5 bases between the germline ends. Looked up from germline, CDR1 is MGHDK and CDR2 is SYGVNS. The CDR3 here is CASSEGSSNQPQHF. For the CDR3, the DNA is TGTGCCAGCAGTGAAGGTAGTAGCAATCAGCCCCAGCATTTT. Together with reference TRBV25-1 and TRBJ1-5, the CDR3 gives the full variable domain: EADIYQTPRYLVIGTGKKITLECSQTMGHDKMYWYQQDPGMELHLIHYSYGVNSTEKGDLSSESTVSRIRTEHFPLTLESARPSHTSQYLCASSEGSSNQPQHFGDGTRLSIL.

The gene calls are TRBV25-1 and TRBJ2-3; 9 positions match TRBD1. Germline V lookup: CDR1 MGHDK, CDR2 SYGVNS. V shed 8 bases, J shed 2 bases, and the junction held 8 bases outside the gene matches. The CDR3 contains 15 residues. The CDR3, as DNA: TGTGCCAGCGGCGACGGGACAGGGTACACAGATACGCAGTATTTT. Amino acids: CASGDGTGYTDTQYF. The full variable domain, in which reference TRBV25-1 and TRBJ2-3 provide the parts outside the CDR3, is EADIYQTPRYLVIGTGKKITLECSQTMGHDKMYWYQQDPGMELHLIHYSYGVNSTEKGDLSSESTVSRIRTEHFPLTLESARPSHTSQYLCASGDGTGYTDTQYFGPGTRLTVL.

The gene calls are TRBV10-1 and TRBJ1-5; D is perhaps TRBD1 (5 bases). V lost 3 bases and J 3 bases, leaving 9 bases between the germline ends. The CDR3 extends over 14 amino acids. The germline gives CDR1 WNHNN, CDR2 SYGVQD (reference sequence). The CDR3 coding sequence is TGCGCCAGCAGTGATGACAGCCTCAATCAGCCCCAGCATTTT. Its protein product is CASSDDSLNQPQHF.

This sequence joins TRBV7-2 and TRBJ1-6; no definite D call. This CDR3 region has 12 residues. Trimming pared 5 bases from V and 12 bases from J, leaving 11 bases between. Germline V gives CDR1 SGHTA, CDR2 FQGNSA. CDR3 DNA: TGTGCCAGCAGCGCCCCCAACAAACCCCTCCACTTT. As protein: CASSAPNKPLHF.

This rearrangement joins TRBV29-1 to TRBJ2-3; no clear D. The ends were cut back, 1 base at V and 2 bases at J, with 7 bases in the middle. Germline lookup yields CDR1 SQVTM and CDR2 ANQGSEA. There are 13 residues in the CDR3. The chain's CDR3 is CSVEAGITDTQYF. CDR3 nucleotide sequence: TGCAGCGTTGAAGCGGGTATCACAGATACGCAGTATTTT.

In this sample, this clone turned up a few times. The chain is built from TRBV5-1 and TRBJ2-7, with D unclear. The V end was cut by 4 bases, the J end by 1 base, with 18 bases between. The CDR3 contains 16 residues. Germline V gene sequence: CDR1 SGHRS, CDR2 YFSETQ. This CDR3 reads CASSPRQTVQSYEQYF. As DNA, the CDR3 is TGCGCCAGCAGCCCCCGTCAAACAGTACAATCCTACGAGCAGTACTTC.

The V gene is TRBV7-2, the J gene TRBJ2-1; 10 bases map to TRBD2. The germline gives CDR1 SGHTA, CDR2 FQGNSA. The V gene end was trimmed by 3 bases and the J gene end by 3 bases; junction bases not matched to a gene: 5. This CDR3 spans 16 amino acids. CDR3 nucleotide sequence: TGTGCCAGCAGCTTTGACGGGACTAGCGACTACAATGAGCAGTTCTTC. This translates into CASSFDGTSDYNEQFF.

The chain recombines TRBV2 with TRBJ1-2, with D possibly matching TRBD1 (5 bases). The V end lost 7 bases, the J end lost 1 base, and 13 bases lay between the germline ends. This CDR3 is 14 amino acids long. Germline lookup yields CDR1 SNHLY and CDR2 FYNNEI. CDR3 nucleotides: TGTGCCAGCATTTACGCCCAGGGTAACTATGGCTACACCTTC. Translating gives CASIYAQGNYGYTF.

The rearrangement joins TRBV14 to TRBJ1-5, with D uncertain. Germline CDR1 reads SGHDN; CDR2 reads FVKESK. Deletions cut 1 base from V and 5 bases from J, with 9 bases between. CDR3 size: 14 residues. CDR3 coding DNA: TGTGCCAGCAGCCAAGTATGGAGATATCAGCCCCAGCATTTT. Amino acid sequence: CASSQVWRYQPQHF.

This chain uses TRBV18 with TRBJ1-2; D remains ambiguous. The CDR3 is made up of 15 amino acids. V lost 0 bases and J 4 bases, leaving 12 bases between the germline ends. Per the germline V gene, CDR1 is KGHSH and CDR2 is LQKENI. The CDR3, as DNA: TGTGCCAGCTCACCACCAACCCGACCGGGCTATGGCTACACCTTC. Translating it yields CASSPPTRPGYGYTF.

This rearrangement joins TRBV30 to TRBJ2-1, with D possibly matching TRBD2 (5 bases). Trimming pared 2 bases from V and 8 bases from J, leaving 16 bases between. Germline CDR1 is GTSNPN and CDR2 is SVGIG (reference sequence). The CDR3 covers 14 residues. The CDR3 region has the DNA TGTGCCTGGAGTCTTGGTCTCCCCGGGGATGAGCAGTTCTTC. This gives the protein CAWSLGLPGDEQFF.